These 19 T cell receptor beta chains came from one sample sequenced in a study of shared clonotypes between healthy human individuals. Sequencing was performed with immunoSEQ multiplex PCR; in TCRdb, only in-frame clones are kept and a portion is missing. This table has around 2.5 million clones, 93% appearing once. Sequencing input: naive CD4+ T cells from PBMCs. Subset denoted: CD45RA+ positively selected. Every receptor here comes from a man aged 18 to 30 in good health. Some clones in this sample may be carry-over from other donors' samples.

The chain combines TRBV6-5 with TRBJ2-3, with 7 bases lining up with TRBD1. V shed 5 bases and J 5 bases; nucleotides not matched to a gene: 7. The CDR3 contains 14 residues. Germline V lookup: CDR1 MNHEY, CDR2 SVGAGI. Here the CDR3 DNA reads TGTGCCAGCAGTCAACAGACAGGGATAGATACGCAGTATTTT. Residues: CASSQQTGIDTQYF.

CDR3 in DNA: TGTGCCAGTAGTTCTCGCACAGATACGCAGTATTTT. Translation: CASSSRTDTQYF. The chain couples TRBV19 to TRBJ2-3; D ambiguous. Trimming took 5 bases from V and 1 from J, leaving 4 bases between them. Germline values: CDR1 LNHDA, CDR2 SQIVND (reference sequence). This CDR3 contains 12 residues.

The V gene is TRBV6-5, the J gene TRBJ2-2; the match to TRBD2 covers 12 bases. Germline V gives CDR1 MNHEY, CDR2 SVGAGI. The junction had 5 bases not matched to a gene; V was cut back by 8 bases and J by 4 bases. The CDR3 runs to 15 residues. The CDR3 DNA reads TGTGCCAGCTTTACTAGCGGGAGGCCCACCGGGGAGCTGTTTTTT. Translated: CASFTSGRPTGELFF.

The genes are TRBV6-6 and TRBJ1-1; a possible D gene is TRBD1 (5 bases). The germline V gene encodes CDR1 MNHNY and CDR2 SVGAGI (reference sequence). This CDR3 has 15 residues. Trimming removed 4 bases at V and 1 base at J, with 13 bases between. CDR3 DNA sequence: TGTGCCAGCAGTTCGGGGGACGGATGGAACACTGAAGCTTTCTTT. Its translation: CASSSGDGWNTEAFF.

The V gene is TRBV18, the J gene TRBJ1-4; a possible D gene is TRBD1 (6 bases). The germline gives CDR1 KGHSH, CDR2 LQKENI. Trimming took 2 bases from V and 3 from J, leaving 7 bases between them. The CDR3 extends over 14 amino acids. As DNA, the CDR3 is TGTGCCAGCTCACCATCAGGGGCTAATGAAAAACTGTTTTTT. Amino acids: CASSPSGANEKLFF.

CDR3 in amino acids: CASSEGGTSGADTQYF. CDR3 DNA sequence: TGTGCCAGCAGTGAAGGAGGGACTAGCGGTGCAGATACGCAGTATTTT. The V gene is TRBV25-1, the J gene TRBJ2-3; TRBD2 matches 11 bases. The CDR3 has 16 residues. The germline V gene encodes CDR1 MGHDK and CDR2 SYGVNS. V shed 2 bases, J shed 4 bases, and the junction held 5 bases outside the gene matches. Based on the CDR3 plus reference TRBV25-1 and TRBJ2-3, the full variable domain is EADIYQTPRYLVIGTGKKITLECSQTMGHDKMYWYQQDPGMELHLIHYSYGVNSTEKGDLSSESTVSRIRTEHFPLTLESARPSHTSQYLCASSEGGTSGADTQYFGPGTRLTVL.

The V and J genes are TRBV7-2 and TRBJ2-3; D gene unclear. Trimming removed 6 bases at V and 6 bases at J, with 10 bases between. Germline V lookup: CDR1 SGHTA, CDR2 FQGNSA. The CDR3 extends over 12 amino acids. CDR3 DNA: TGTGCCAGCAGTATTACGCGGGATACGCAGTATTTT. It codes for CASSITRDTQYF.

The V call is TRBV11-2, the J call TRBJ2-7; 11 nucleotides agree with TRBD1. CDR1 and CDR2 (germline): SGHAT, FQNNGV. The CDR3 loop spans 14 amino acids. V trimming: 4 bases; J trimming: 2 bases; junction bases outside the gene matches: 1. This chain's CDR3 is CASSWDRGAYEQYF. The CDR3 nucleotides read TGTGCCAGCAGCTGGGACAGGGGGGCCTACGAGCAGTACTTC.

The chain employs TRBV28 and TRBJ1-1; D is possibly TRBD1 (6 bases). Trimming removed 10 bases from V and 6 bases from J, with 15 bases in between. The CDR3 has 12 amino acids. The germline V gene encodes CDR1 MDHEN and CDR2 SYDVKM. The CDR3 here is CATEGGRAEAFF. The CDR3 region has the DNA TGTGCCACCGAGGGGGGCCGGGCTGAAGCTTTCTTT.

This chain's CDR3 is CASSPTGISETQYF. CDR3 DNA sequence: TGTGCCAGCAGCCCCACCGGGATATCAGAGACCCAGTACTTC. V gene TRBV5-4 combines with J gene TRBJ2-5, with D tentatively TRBD2 (5 bases). The length of the CDR3 is 14 residues. The germline V gene encodes CDR1 SGHNT and CDR2 YYREEE (reference sequence). V lost 4 bases and J 4 bases, leaving 14 bases between the germline ends.

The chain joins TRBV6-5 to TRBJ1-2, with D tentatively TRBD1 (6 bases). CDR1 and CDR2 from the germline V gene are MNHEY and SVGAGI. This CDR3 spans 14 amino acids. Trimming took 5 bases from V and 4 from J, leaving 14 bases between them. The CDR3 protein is CASSGTRRSYGYTF. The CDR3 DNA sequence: TGTGCCAGCAGTGGGACAAGGAGGAGCTATGGCTACACCTTC.

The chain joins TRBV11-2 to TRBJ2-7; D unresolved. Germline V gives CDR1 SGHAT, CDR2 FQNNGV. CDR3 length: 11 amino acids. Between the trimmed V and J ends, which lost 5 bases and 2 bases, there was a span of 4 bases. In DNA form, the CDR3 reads TGTGCCAGCAGCCAACCCTACGAGCAGTACTTC. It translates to CASSQPYEQYF.

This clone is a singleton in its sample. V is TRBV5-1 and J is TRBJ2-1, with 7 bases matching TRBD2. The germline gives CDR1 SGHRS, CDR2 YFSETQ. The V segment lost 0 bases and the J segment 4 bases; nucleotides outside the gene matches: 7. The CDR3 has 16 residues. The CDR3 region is CASSLVASGVYNEQFF. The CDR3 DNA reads TGCGCCAGCAGCTTGGTGGCTAGCGGTGTATACAATGAGCAGTTCTTC.

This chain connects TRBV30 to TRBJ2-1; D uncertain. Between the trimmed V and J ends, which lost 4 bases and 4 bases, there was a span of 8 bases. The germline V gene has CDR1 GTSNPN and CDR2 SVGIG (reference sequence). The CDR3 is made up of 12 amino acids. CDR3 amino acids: CAWTHNYNEQFF. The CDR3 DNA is TGTGCCTGGACTCACAATTACAATGAGCAGTTCTTC.

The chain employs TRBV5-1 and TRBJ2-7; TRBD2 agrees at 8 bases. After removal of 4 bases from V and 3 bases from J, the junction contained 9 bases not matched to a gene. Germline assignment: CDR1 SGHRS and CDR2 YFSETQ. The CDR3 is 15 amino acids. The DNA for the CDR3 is TGCGCCAGCAGCCCGGGGGGGAAGGACCTCTACGAGCAGTACTTC. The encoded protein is CASSPGGKDLYEQYF.

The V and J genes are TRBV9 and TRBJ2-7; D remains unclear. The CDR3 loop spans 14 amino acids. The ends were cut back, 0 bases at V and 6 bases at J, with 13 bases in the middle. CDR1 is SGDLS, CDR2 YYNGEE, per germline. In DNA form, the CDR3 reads TGTGCCAGCAGCGTAGACAGCTCAACCTCCGAGCAGTACTTC. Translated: CASSVDSSTSEQYF.

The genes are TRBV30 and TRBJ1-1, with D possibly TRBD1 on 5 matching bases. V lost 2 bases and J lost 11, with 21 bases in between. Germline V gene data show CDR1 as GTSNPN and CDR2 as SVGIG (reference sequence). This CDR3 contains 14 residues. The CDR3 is CAWSPARERGAAFF. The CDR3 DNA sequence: TGTGCCTGGAGTCCAGCCCGGGAAAGGGGTGCTGCTTTCTTT. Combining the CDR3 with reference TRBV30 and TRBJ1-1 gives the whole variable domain SQTIHQWPATLVQPVGSPLSLECTVEGTSNPNLYWYRQAAGRGLQLLFYSVGIGQISSEVPQNLSASRPQDRQFILSSKKLLLSDSGFYLCAWSPARERGAAFFGQGTRLTVV.

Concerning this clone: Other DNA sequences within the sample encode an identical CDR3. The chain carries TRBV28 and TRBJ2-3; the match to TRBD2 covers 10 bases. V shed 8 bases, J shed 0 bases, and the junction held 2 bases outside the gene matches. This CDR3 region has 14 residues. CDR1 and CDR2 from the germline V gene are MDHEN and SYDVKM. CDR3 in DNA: TGTGCCAGCCGGACTAGCGGAAGCACAGATACGCAGTATTTT. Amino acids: CASRTSGSTDTQYF.

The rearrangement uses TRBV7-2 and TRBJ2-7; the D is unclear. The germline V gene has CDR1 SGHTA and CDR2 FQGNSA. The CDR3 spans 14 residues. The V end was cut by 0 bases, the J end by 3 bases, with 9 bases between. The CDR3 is CASSLALPIYEQYF. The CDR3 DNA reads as TGTGCCAGCAGCTTAGCGCTTCCTATCTACGAGCAGTACTTC.